One T cell receptor (beta chain) is described in this entry. The germline V gene has CDR1 LGHDT and CDR2 YNNKEL (reference sequence). The CDR3 runs 14 residues. V lost 6 bases and J 4 bases, leaving 12 bases between the germline ends. Unique molecular identifiers featured in how the TCRbeta library was prepared. TCRdb reanalysed the PCR reads using MiXCR and keeps one entry per CDR3 protein. The table lists hundreds of thousands of distinct CDR3 sequences, roughly 33% of them singletons, with 2% to 2.5% in the top ten. This entry comes from a study of T-cell reconstitution after alpha-beta-depleted transplantation in children.

Sequencing used PBMCs from the stem cell graft donor, obtained from the stem cell graft. The gene calls are TRBV3-1 and TRBJ2-2; the D gene is possibly TRBD1 (5 bases). This receptor was obtained from a human donor who donated a stem cell graft to a child with aplastic anemia. The CDR3 spells CASSSVGRTGELFF. CDR3 nucleotides: TGTGCCAGCAGTTCAGTGGGGCGCACCGGGGAGCTGTTTTTT.